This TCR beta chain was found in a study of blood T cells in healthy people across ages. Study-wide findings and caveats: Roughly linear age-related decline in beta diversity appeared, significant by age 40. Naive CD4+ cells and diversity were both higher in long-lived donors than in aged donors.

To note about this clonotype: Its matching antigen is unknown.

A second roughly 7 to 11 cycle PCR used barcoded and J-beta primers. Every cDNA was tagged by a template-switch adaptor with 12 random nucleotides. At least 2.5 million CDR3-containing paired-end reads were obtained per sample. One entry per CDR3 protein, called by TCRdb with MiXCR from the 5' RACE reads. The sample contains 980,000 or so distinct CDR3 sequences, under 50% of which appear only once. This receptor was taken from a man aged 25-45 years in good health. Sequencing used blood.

The CDR3 sequence is CASSFPLGGEETQYF. The CDR3 DNA is TGTGCCAGCAGCTTTCCACTAGGGGGGGAAGAGACCCAGTACTTC. The chain links TRBV5-6 to TRBJ2-7; TRBD2 might be the D (7 bases). TRBJ2-5 explains the end of the DNA better; the J call may be wrong. The CDR3 length is 15 residues. Germline V gene sequence: CDR1 SGHDT, CDR2 YYEEEE.